The rows below give T cell receptor beta chains drawn from one sample of a study of response to subunit inactivated influenza vaccine. TCRdb reanalysed the RT-PCR reads using MiXCR and keeps one entry per CDR3 protein. The sample has a few hundred thousand distinct CDR3 sequences; less than 15% are singletons. The source material was PBMCs from blood, sampled about 11 days after vaccination. These TCRs come from a man over 45 who received an inactivated influenza vaccine. CDR3s include the opening cysteine and the closing phenylalanine or tryptophan. The D gene is left open where the match is weak. A row's size may be missing; if present it is once, few, many or a size class.

V gene,J gene,D gene,clone size,CDR3 protein,CDR3 DNA
TRBV10-3,TRBJ2-3,TRBD1,NA,CAIKRTGGPTDTQYF,TGTGCCATCAAGAGGACAGGGGGGCCCACAGATACGCAGTATTTT
TRBV7-8,TRBJ2-3,NA,few,CASSLDLAVSTSTDTQYF,TGTGCCAGCAGCTTAGATTTGGCGGTGTCGACTAGCACAGATACGCAGTATTTT
TRBV29-1,TRBJ2-7,TRBD2,few,CSVEDRGGISYEQYF,TGCAGCGTTGAAGATCGGGGGGGTATCTCCTACGAGCAGTACTTC
TRBV3-1,TRBJ2-7,NA,many,CASSQSQLSSYEQYF,TGTGCCAGCAGCCAATCCCAGCTGAGCTCCTACGAGCAGTACTTC
TRBV6-2/TRBV6-3,TRBJ1-5,NA,few,CASSYPTRSGYQPQHF,TGTGCCAGCAGTTACCCGACAAGGTCGGGTTATCAGCCCCAGCATTTT
TRBV12-3/TRBV12-4,TRBJ1-2,NA,NA,CASSLSTLDAPKTF,TGTGCCAGCAGCCTTAGCACCCTGGACGCCCCCAAGACCTTC
TRBV6-1,TRBJ2-1,TRBD1,NA,CASKQGIGPYNEQFF,TGTGCCAGCAAACAGGGGATAGGACCCTACAATGAGCAGTTCTTC
TRBV2,TRBJ2-1,NA,NA,CASSGWRSSYNEQFF,TGTGCCAGCAGTGGATGGAGGAGCTCCTACAATGAGCAGTTCTTC
TRBV3-1,TRBJ2-1,TRBD2,NA,CASSQGRQLAVNNEQFF,TGTGCCAGCAGCCAAGGGAGGCAACTAGCGGTGAACAATGAGCAGTTCTTC
TRBV18,TRBJ1-5,TRBD1,few,CASSTGQGIGQPQHF,TGTGCCAGCTCAACCGGACAGGGGATTGGACAGCCCCAGCATTTT
TRBV5-8,TRBJ2-5,NA,NA,CASRLIDRQETQYF,TGTGCCAGCAGGCTGATTGATCGCCAAGAGACCCAGTACTTC
TRBV9,TRBJ2-7,TRBD2,NA,CASSVGTRGSEQYF,TGTGCCAGCAGCGTGGGGACTAGGGGCAGCGAGCAGTACTTC
TRBV19,TRBJ2-4,TRBD2,NA,CASSIVRLAGGVSEVGKNIQYF,TGTGCCAGTAGTATAGTTCGACTAGCGGGAGGTGTATCGGAGGTTGGCAAAAACATTCAGTACTTC
TRBV11-2,TRBJ2-5,NA,many,CASSLDTVQETQYF,TGTGCCAGCAGCCTCGACACCGTTCAAGAGACCCAGTACTTC
TRBV5-1,TRBJ2-1,NA,many,CASSLAADPSYNEQFF,TGCGCCAGCAGCTTGGCCGCGGATCCCTCCTACAATGAGCAGTTCTTC
TRBV3-1,TRBJ2-2,NA,NA,CASSQIWASETNTGELFF,TGTGCCAGCAGCCAAATATGGGCTAGCGAGACGAACACCGGGGAGCTGTTTTTT
TRBV5-5,TRBJ1-6,TRBD1,NA,CASSLASRGNSPLHF,TGTGCCAGCAGCTTGGCCAGCAGGGGGAATTCACCCCTCCACTTT
TRBV2,TRBJ2-1,TRBD2,NA,CASSLQAPTSGGSNEQFF,TGTGCCAGCAGCCTTCAGGCACCGACTAGCGGGGGGAGCAATGAGCAGTTCTTC
TRBV5-1,TRBJ2-1,TRBD2,NA,CASSLSPLAGGQNEQFF,TGCGCCAGCAGCTTGTCCCCACTAGCGGGGGGCCAGAATGAGCAGTTCTTC
TRBV5-1,TRBJ2-7,NA,NA,CASSLDQGGGYEQYF,TGCGCCAGCAGCTTGGACCAGGGGGGTGGCTACGAGCAGTACTTC
TRBV4-3,TRBJ2-7,TRBD1,few,CASSQETGGGYEQYF,TGCGCCAGCAGCCAAGAAACAGGGGGCGGCTACGAGCAGTACTTC
TRBV27,TRBJ2-7,NA,many,CASSLAGTSYEQYF,TGTGCCAGCAGTTTAGCGGGTACCTCCTACGAGCAGTACTTC
TRBV6-1,TRBJ1-6,NA,few,CASTRGPGAPLHF,TGTGCCAGCACCCGCGGTCCGGGGGCACCCCTCCACTTT
TRBV20-1,TRBJ2-5,TRBD2,NA,CSASPFGVAGQETQYF,TGCAGTGCTAGTCCCTTCGGGGTAGCGGGCCAAGAGACCCAGTACTTC
TRBV20-1,TRBJ2-5,TRBD2,NA,CSARTRYDGRGVAETQYF,TGCAGTGCTAGAACCCGCTATGACGGGAGGGGCGTTGCAGAGACCCAGTACTTC
TRBV29-1,TRBJ1-2,TRBD1,NA,CIVGGQGTNYGYTF,TGCATCGTTGGAGGACAGGGCACCAACTATGGCTACACCTTC
TRBV7-9,TRBJ1-1,NA,few,CADRVGVNTEAFF,TGTGCAGACCGAGTTGGGGTTAACACTGAAGCTTTCTTT
TRBV28,TRBJ2-2,NA,few,CASGVTGELFF,TGTGCCAGCGGGGTAACCGGGGAGCTGTTTTTT
TRBV7-9,TRBJ2-7,NA,NA,CASSPPVGYEQYF,TGTGCCAGCAGCCCCCCCGTCGGGTACGAGCAGTACTTC
TRBV7-3,TRBJ2-3,NA,NA,CASRADPLTPDTQYF,TGTGCCAGCAGGGCGGACCCTTTAACACCAGATACGCAGTATTTT
TRBV6-5,TRBJ2-7,NA,NA,CASSSYREQYF,TGTGCCAGCAGCTCTTACCGCGAGCAGTACTTC
TRBV28,TRBJ2-1,NA,few,CASSLSSVGEQFF,TGTGCCAGCAGTTTAAGCTCGGTCGGTGAGCAGTTCTTC
TRBV4-1,TRBJ1-2,NA,NA,CASSQARGNYGYTF,TGCGCCAGCAGCCAAGCGAGGGGCAACTATGGCTACACCTTC
TRBV28,TRBJ2-5,NA,few,CASSPFGAAQETQYF,TGTGCCAGCAGCCCTTTCGGGGCAGCCCAAGAGACCCAGTACTTC
TRBV15,TRBJ2-1,TRBD2,few,CATSRRMAGGYNEQFF,TGTGCCACCAGCAGACGAATGGCGGGGGGGTACAATGAGCAGTTCTTC
TRBV6-2/TRBV6-3,TRBJ2-1,NA,few,CASSYAGTPPDNEQFF,TGTGCCAGCAGTTACGCTGGGACGCCTCCCGACAATGAGCAGTTCTTC
TRBV12-3/TRBV12-4,TRBJ2-2,NA,medium-sized,CASSWGESAAGELFF,TGTGCCAGCTCATGGGGGGAATCGGCGGCCGGGGAGCTGTTTTTT
TRBV6-1,TRBJ1-6,NA,NA,CASSREGYDSPLHF,TGTGCCAGCAGCCGTGAGGGGTACGATTCACCCCTCCACTTT
TRBV27,TRBJ1-1,TRBD1,few,CASSLSGQALSSVLGEAFF,TGTGCCAGCAGTTTATCTGGACAGGCGCTCTCCTCCGTCCTTGGTGAAGCTTTCTTT
TRBV7-2,TRBJ2-3,NA,NA,CASSGVGGGTDTQYF,TGTGCCAGCAGCGGAGTCGGGGGTGGCACAGATACGCAGTATTTT